This TCR beta chain was sequenced in a study of blood T cell repertoires in COVID-19. In the study overall: PBMCs, B-cell-depleted T cells, or T cells provided the cDNA or gDNA that made up the material.

The CDR3 extends over 14 amino acids. V shed 7 bases, J shed 3 bases, and the junction held 6 bases outside the gene matches. Looked up from germline, CDR1 is SNHLY and CDR2 is FYNNEI. Produced via immunoSEQ multiplex PCR; TCRdb's table is partial and in-frame only. The table has roughly 90,000 clones, around four fifths seen once. V gene TRBV2 combines with J gene TRBJ2-1; 7 bases are shared with TRBD2. This receptor was taken from a human donor in a cohort sampled during active COVID-19. The sequenced sample consisted of peripheral blood. This CDR3 is CASTQSGNYNEQFF. For the CDR3, the DNA is TGTGCCAGCACCCAGAGCGGGAACTACAATGAGCAGTTCTTC.